Listed below are T cell receptor beta chains from one sample, sequenced in a study of shared clonotypes between healthy human individuals. The assay was immunoSEQ multiplex PCR, and TCRdb's table has in-frame clones only and misses some. The sample has some 350,000 clones, about 74% seen once. The sample consisted of memory CD4+ T cells sorted from blood. The receptors come from a man aged 30 to 45 in good health. CDR3s include the opening cysteine and the closing phenylalanine or tryptophan. A D gene is named only where the DNA matches it firmly. Not all rows give a size; the values are once, few, many and, for expanded clones, a class.

V	J	size	D	DNA	CDR3
TRBV28	TRBJ2-1	NA	TRBD2	TGTGCCAGCAGTTCGAGCGGGAGTAGAACTAATGAGCAGTTCTTC	CASSSSGSRTNEQFF
TRBV5-1	TRBJ2-4	NA	NA	TGCGCCAGCAGCTTGTCCCCGGTGGACATTCAGTACTTC	CASSLSPVDIQYF
TRBV7-8	TRBJ1-1	NA	NA	TGTGCCAGCAGCCCTACCCCACGGGCATCTATCCACACTGAAGCTTTCTTT	CASSPTPRASIHTEAFF
TRBV5-5	TRBJ2-4	NA	TRBD2	TGTGCCAGCAGCCAGGGACTACTCAAAAACATTCAGTACTTC	CASSQGLLKNIQYF
TRBV28	TRBJ2-7	few	NA	TGTGCCAGCAGTTTTCAAAACTACGAGCAGTACTTC	CASSFQNYEQYF
TRBV11-3	TRBJ2-3	few	TRBD1	TGTGCCAGCAGCTCCCGACAGGGAAACACAGATACGCAGTATTTT	CASSSRQGNTDTQYF
TRBV2	TRBJ2-7	NA	TRBD1	TGTGCCAGCACTAAATCCGGGACAGCCTACGAGCAGTACTTC	CASTKSGTAYEQYF
TRBV10-1	TRBJ2-5	NA	NA	TGCGCCAGCAGCAAACCCGTGGGTGAGACCCAGTACTTC	CASSKPVGETQYF
TRBV29-1	TRBJ2-3	few	NA	TGCAGCGTTGATAAGCGAAAAGGCACAGATACGCAGTATTTT	CSVDKRKGTDTQYF
TRBV6-5	TRBJ2-1	NA	NA	TGTGCCAGCAGTTACTCCGGGACTCACAATGAGCAGTTCTTC	CASSYSGTHNEQFF
TRBV27	TRBJ1-2	NA	NA	TGTGCCAGCAGTTTGGGGGCTCACTATGGCTACACCTTC	CASSLGAHYGYTF
TRBV7-2	TRBJ2-1	NA	NA	TGTGCCAGCAGCTTTTCGGGAGTGGTCAGCATCTTC	CASSFSGVVSIF
TRBV19	TRBJ2-1	NA	NA	TGTGCCAGTAGTATAGCAGGGCTCCTTAGCTCCTACAATGAGCAGTTCTTC	CASSIAGLLSSYNEQFF
TRBV7-9	TRBJ1-3	NA	NA	TGTGCCAGCAGCCCCGACAGCTCTGGAAACACCATATATTTT	CASSPDSSGNTIYF
TRBV2	TRBJ1-2	NA	TRBD1	TGTGCCAGCAGCTCGACAGGGGGCTTAGGCTACACCTTC	CASSSTGGLGYTF
TRBV6-6	TRBJ2-7	NA	NA	TGTGCCAGCAGTTCCCTGGCGTACGAGCAGTACTTC	CASSSLAYEQYF
TRBV14	TRBJ1-2	NA	NA	TGTGCCAGCAGCCAAGGCTGGGGGAGCGGGGACCGACACCATGGCTACACCTTC	CASSQGWGSGDRHHGYTF
TRBV10-2	TRBJ2-1	NA	NA	TGCGCCAGCAGGGTGGAACTTGAGCAGTTCTTC	CASRVELEQFF
TRBV5-4	TRBJ2-7	NA	TRBD2	TGTGCCAGCAGCGTCGGGACTAGCGGGAGAGAGCAGTACTTC	CASSVGTSGREQYF
TRBV27	TRBJ1-2	NA	NA	TGTGCCAGCAGTCCTCAGGGGACCGCCTATGGCTACACCTTC	CASSPQGTAYGYTF
TRBV28	TRBJ2-3	NA	TRBD2	TGTGCCAGCATCCGGGCTAGCGGTTCAGATACGCAGTATTTT	CASIRASGSDTQYF
TRBV5-1	TRBJ2-2	few	NA	TGCGCCAGCAGCCGAACAGGGTCCGGTGCGAACACCGGGGAGCTGTTTTTT	CASSRTGSGANTGELFF
TRBV18	TRBJ2-3	NA	NA	TGTGCCAGCTCACTCCGTCTCGAGGCTTTCGACACAGATACGCAGTATTTT	CASSLRLEAFDTDTQYF
TRBV18	TRBJ2-2	many	NA	TGTGCCAGCTTCCCCGGGAACACCGGGGAGCTGTTTTTT	CASFPGNTGELFF
TRBV4-1	TRBJ2-7	few	NA	TGCGCCAGCAGCCCCGACTCGACCTACGAGCAGTACTTC	CASSPDSTYEQYF
TRBV5-1	TRBJ2-1	NA	NA	TGCGCCAGCAGCCCGACTACCCGATCTGAGCAGTTCTTC	CASSPTTRSEQFF
TRBV18	TRBJ2-4	NA	NA	TGTGCCAGCTCACAGGGGGACGGTGGGGCCAAAAACATTCAGTACTTC	CASSQGDGGAKNIQYF
TRBV18	TRBJ2-5	NA	NA	TGTGCCAGCTCACTCCAGGTACAAGAGACCCAGTACTTC	CASSLQVQETQYF
TRBV7-7	TRBJ2-7	once	NA	TGTGCTAGCAGTGAGGGACACGGCGCTGGAGACGAGCAGTACTTC	CASSEGHGAGDEQYF
TRBV5-1	TRBJ2-7	once	NA	TGCGCCAGCAGCTGGCAATGGTTGGATGAGCAGTACTTC	CASSWQWLDEQYF
TRBV2	TRBJ1-5	NA	TRBD1	TGTGCCAGCAGTAAGACAGGGGATCAGCCCCAGCATTTT	CASSKTGDQPQHF
TRBV25-1	TRBJ1-1	NA	NA	TGTGCCAGCAGTGGAGTCCGTCTCGGCACTGAAGCTTTCTTT	CASSGVRLGTEAFF
TRBV14	TRBJ2-7	NA	TRBD1	TGTGCCAGCAGCCATGACGACAGGGTAGCCTCCTACGAGCAGTACTTC	CASSHDDRVASYEQYF
TRBV9	TRBJ2-3	NA	TRBD2	TGTGCCAGCAGCGTAGGAGCGGGAGCCGCTAGCACAGATACGCAGTATTTT	CASSVGAGAASTDTQYF
TRBV28	TRBJ2-7	NA	NA	TGTGCCAGCAGCAATCGTTTTGGCGGGACCAAGCAGTACTTC	CASSNRFGGTKQYF
TRBV6-5	TRBJ2-1	once	NA	TGTGCCAGCACTCCTGAGAAGGGCAATGAGCAGTTCTTC	CASTPEKGNEQFF
TRBV5-6	TRBJ2-4	NA	NA	TGTGCCAGCAGCTTGAAAGGGAGGCTGGCCAAAAACATTCAGTACTTC	CASSLKGRLAKNIQYF
TRBV7-9	TRBJ2-5	NA	NA	TGTGCCAGCAGCTTAGCACTAGATATACAAGAGACCCAGTACTTC	CASSLALDIQETQYF
TRBV5-4	TRBJ1-1	NA	TRBD1	TGTGCCAGCAGCCGGGACAGGGGGCACACTGAAGCTTTCTTT	CASSRDRGHTEAFF
TRBV9	TRBJ1-5	NA	NA	TGTGCCAGCGGGTCGGGGGATCAGCCCCAGCATTTT	CASGSGDQPQHF
TRBV21-1	TRBJ2-6	NA	NA	TGTGCCAGCAGCAAAGTTAAGGCAGCCCCAAACTCTGGGGCCAACGTCCTGACTTTC	CASSKVKAAPNSGANVLTF
TRBV5-1	TRBJ2-1	NA	NA	TGCGCCAGCAGTCGGGGAGGCTCCTACAATGAGCAGTTCTTC	CASSRGGSYNEQFF